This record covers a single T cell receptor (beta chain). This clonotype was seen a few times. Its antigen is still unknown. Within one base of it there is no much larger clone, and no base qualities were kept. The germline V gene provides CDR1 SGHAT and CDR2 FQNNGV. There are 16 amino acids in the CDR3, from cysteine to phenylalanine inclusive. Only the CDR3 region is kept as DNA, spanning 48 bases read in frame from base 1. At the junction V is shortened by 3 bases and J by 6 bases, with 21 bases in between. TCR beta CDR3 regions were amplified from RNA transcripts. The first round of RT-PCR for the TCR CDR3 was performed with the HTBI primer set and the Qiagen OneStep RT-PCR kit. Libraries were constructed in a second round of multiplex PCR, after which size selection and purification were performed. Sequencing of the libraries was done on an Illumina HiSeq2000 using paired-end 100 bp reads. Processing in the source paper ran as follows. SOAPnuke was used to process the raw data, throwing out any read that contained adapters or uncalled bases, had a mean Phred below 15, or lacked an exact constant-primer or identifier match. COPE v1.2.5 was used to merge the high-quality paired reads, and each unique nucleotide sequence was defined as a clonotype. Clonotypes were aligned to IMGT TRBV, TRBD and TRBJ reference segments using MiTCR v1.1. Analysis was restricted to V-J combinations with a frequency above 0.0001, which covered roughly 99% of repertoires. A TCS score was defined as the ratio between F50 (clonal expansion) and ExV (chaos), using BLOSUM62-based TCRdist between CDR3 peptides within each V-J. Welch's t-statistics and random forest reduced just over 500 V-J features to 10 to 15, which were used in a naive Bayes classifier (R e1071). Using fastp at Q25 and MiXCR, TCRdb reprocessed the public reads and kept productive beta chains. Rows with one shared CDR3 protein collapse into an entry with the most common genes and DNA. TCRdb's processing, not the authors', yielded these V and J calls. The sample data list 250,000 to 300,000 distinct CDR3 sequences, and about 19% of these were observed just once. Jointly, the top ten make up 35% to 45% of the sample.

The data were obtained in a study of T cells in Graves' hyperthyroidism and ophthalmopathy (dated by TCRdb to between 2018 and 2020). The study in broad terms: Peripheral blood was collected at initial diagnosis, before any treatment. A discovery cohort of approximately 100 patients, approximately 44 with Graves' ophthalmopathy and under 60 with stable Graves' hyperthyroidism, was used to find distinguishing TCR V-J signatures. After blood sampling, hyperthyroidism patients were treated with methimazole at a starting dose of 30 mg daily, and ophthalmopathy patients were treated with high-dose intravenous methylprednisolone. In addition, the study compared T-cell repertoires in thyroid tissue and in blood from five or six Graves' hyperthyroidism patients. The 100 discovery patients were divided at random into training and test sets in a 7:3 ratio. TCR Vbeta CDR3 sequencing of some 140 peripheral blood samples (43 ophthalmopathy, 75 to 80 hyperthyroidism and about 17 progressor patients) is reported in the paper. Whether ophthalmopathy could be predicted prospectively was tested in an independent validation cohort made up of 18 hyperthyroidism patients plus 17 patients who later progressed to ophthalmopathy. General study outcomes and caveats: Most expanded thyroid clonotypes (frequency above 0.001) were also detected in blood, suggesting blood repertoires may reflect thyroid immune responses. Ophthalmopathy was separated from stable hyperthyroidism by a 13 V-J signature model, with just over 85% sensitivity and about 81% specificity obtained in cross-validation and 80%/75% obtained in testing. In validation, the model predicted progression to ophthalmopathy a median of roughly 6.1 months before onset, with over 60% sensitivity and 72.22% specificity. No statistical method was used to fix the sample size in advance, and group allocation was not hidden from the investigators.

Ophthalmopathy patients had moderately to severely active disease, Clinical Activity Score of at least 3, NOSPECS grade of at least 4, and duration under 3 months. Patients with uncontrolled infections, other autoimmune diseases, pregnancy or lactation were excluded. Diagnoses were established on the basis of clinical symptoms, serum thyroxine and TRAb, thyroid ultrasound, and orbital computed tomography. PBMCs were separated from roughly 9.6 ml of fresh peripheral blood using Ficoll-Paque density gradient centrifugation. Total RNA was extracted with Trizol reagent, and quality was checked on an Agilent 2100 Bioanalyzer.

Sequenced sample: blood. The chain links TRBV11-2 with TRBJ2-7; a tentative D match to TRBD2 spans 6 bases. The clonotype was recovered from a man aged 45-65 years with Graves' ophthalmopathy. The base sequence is TGTGCCAGCAGCTTCCACAGAGTAGCGGAAGATGGCGAGCAGTACTTC. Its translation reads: CASSFHRVAEDGEQYF.